This T cell receptor beta chain was sequenced during a study of regulatory T cells in long-lasting Graves disease. Germline CDR1 and CDR2: LGHDT and YNNKEL (reference sequence). V gave up 3 bases and J gave up 5 bases; unmatched junction bases: 5. The CDR3 totals 14 residues. Indicated time point: persistent/refractory GD, antithyroid drugs over 5 years with positive TRAb. The TCR library used RNA extracted from PBMCs. CDR3-region Arm-PCR and iRepertoire HTBI primers produced the TCR beta libraries. Original handling: Samples collectively showed some 60 TRBV and 11 to 15 TRBJ segments. TCRdb reprocessed the multiplex PCR reads with MiXCR, giving one entry per CDR3 protein. These V and J calls are TCRdb output, not the study's own analysis. This table has under 500,000 distinct CDR3 sequences, around 21% appearing once. This clonotype was seen many times.

The clonotype was recovered from a female donor with Graves disease. The rearrangement uses TRBV3-1 and TRBJ2-7; 9 positions agree with TRBD2. Sequenced here: peripheral blood mononuclear cells (PBMCs), sampled when the disease was refractory, from a patient treated with antithyroid drugs. The CDR3 DNA reads TGTGCCAGCAGCCACAGGGCTAGCGGGAACGAGCAGTACTTC. Residues: CASSHRASGNEQYF.